This T cell receptor beta chain emerged from a study of CXCR3-negative and CXCR3-positive naive CD8 T cells. General study points: Naive cells, whether CXCR3-negative or CXCR3-positive, had similar TRBV-TRBJ usage, while memory cells differed. Greater hydrophobicity was found in TRB CDR3s of CXCR3-positive naive cells than of CXCR3-negative naive cells.

Notes on this clonotype: The antigen remains unidentified.

This CDR3 has 13 residues. CDR1 SGHVS and CDR2 FNYEAQ come from the germline V gene. With UMI labels, 5' RACE was used to prepare the TRB cDNA libraries. After re-calling the 5' RACE reads, TCRdb lists one entry per CDR3 protein, DNA absent. The sample has 70,000 to 95,000 distinct CDR3 sequences, and its top ten clones hold around 1.7%. All CD8+ T cell subsets were sorted in triplicate at 250,000 to 300,000 cells each. A CD45RO-CCR7+CD27+CD95- phenotype identified naive CD8+ T cells. The clonotype comes from a human donor in good health. Some clones in this sample may be carry-over from other donors' samples. This chain uses TRBV7-6 with TRBJ2-7; TCRdb outputs TRBD1, but without DNA this stays unchecked. The sample comprised naive CXCR3- CD8+ T cells from blood. Subset noted: CD45RO-CCR7+CD27+CD95- naive CD8+ T cells lacking CXCR3 (TNR3-). The CDR3 loop reads CASSPGTGPGQYF.